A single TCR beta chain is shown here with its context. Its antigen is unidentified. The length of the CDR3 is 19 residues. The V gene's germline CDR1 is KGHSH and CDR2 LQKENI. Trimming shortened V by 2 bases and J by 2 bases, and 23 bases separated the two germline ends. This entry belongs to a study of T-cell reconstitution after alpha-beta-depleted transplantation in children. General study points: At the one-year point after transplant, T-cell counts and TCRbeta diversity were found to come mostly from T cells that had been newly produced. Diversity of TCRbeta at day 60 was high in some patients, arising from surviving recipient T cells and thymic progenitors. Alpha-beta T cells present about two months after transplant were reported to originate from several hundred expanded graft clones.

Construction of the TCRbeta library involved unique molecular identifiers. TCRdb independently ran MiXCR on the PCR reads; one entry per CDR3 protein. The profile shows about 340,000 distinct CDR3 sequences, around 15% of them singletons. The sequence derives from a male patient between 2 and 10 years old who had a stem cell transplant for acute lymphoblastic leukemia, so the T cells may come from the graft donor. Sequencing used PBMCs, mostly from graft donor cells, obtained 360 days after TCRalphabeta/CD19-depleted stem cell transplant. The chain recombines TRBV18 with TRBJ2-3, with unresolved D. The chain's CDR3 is CASSPDFPTGSLHTDTQYF. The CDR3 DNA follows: TGTGCCAGCTCACCAGACTTCCCAACCGGGTCCCTTCACACAGATACGCAGTATTTT.